This TCR beta chain was sequenced in a study of technical replicates of blood from a handful of donors. The CDR3 is 17 amino acids. The protocol was immunoSEQ multiplex PCR, while the TCRdb copy is restricted to in-frame clones and leaves out a portion. The sample lists tens of thousands of clones, roughly 94% occurring once. The specimen sequenced was T cells isolated from PBMCs. This receptor was obtained from a human donor in good health. V usage is TRBV21-1 and J usage is TRBJ2-1; TRBD2, the table's D call, lacks a check against the DNA. TRBV21-1 is a pseudogene. The CDR3 bases are TGTGCCAGCAGCGAGAATACAATGCTAGAGACCTACAATGAGCAGTTCTTC. Protein sequence: CASSENTMLETYNEQFF.